Shown below are 2 T cell receptor beta chains from a single sample sequenced in a study of T-cell memory formation after mild COVID-19. TCRdb recomputed calls from the 5' RACE reads with MiXCR, one row per CDR3 protein. Here the sample spans approximately 490,000 distinct CDR3 sequences, about a fifth being singletons. Material for sequencing was PBMCs or a T cell subset sorted from them (not recorded which). These receptor sequences come from an adult woman who had mild COVID-19 (a few samples of this study predate the infection). Cell type and time point are not known.

This clonotype came up a few times. This chain joins TRBV6-6 and TRBJ2-7; D possibly corresponds to TRBD1 (6 bases). The CDR3 is made up of 16 amino acids. The V and J ends lost 6 bases and 3 bases respectively, with 21 bases between them. Germline V gene lookup returns CDR1 MNHNY and CDR2 SVGAGI (reference sequence). The CDR3 DNA is TGTGCCAGCAGAATCTCGGGCAGGGGTAACCTCTACGAGCAGTACTTC. Translating it yields CASRISGRGNLYEQYF.

The CDR3 here is CSVVGGGYNEQFF. CDR3 DNA sequence: TGCAGCGTTGTCGGGGGGGGTTACAATGAGCAGTTCTTC. V and J are TRBV29-1 and TRBJ2-1; 8 bases are shared with TRBD2. The V gene end was trimmed by 4 bases and the J gene end by 4 bases; junction bases not matched to a gene: 3. Germline CDR1 is SQVTM and CDR2 is ANQGSEA. The CDR3 has 13 amino acids.